The next 10 T cell receptor beta chains were all read from a single sample in a study of T cells after yellow fever vaccination. MiXCR was run by TCRdb on the 5' RACE reads, yielding one entry per CDR3 protein. In the table there are around 300,000 distinct CDR3 sequences, roughly 4.3% of which are singletons. The sequencing used PBMCs, collected 5 days after the yellow fever booster vaccination. The receptors originated from a man in his late teens or twenties who received the YFV17D yellow fever vaccine.

This clonotype was observed at least ten times. This sequence joins TRBV4-3 and TRBJ2-2, with D uncertain. V was cut by 0 bases and J by 6 bases, with 11 bases left in between. CDR3 length: 15 residues. CDR1 and CDR2 (germline): LGHNA, YSLEER. This CDR3 is CASSQESWSSGELFF. In nucleotides, the CDR3 is TGCGCCAGCAGCCAAGAATCATGGAGCTCCGGGGAGCTGTTTTTT.

The J gene is TRBJ2-1, the V gene TRBV11-2; 11 nucleotides line up with TRBD2. From germline, CDR1 is SGHAT and CDR2 FQNNGV. The CDR3 totals 15 residues. The junction had 6 bases not matched to a gene; V was cut back by 5 bases and J by 6 bases. This chain's CDR3 is CASSALAGALNEQFF. CDR3 in DNA: TGTGCCAGCAGCGCACTAGCGGGGGCCCTCAATGAGCAGTTCTTC.

Only a few counts were recorded for this clonotype. The chain is built from TRBV7-9 and TRBJ2-4, with D possibly being TRBD1 (5 bases). CDR3 length: 11 residues. CDR1 is SEHNR, CDR2 FQNEAQ, per germline (reference sequence). The germline V and J ends were trimmed by 4 bases and 16 bases, with 14 bases remaining between them. This CDR3 reads CASSSMGQVYF. CDR3 DNA: TGTGCCAGCAGCTCAATGGGGCAGGTTTACTTC.

This clonotype was detected ten times or more. The V gene is TRBV11-2, the J gene TRBJ2-5; D may correspond to TRBD1 or TRBD2 (5 bases each). The CDR3 length is 14 residues. Trimming took off 3 bases at V and 2 bases at J, with 10 bases between the two ends. In germline, CDR1 is SGHAT, CDR2 FQNNGV. In DNA, the CDR3 is TGTGCCAGCAGCTTGAACGGGGCTCAAGAGACCCAGTACTTC. Its protein is CASSLNGAQETQYF. Filled out from reference TRBV11-2 and TRBJ2-5, the complete variable domain reads EAGVAQSPRYKIIEKRQSVAFWCNPISGHATLYWYQQILGQGPKLLIQFQNNGVVDDSQLPKDRFSAERLKGVDSTLKIQPAKLEDSAVYLCASSLNGAQETQYFGPGTRLLVL.

This clonotype was recorded a few times. CDR3 loop: CASGTGPYNEQFF. In nucleotides, the CDR3 is TGTGCCAGCGGAACGGGACCCTACAATGAGCAGTTCTTC. This sequence joins TRBV6-2 or TRBV6-3 and TRBJ2-1; D assignment may be TRBD1 or TRBD2 (5 bases each). The V end was cut by 8 bases, the J end by 2 bases, with 10 bases between. The germline V gene has CDR1 MNHEY and CDR2 SVGEGT. CDR3 length equals 13 residues.

In this sample, this clonotype turned up a few times. V and J are TRBV7-2 and TRBJ2-7; 7 bases fit TRBD1. Germline lookup yields CDR1 SGHTA and CDR2 FQGNSA. V was clipped by 1 base and J by 6 bases; unmatched bases: 6. The CDR3 has 14 amino acids. CDR3 protein: CASSLETGPGEQYF. CDR3 sequence (DNA): TGTGCCAGCAGCTTAGAGACAGGGCCCGGCGAGCAGTACTTC.

This chain links TRBV1 with TRBJ2-5; the tabulated D call, TRBD2, remains unverified against the DNA. TRBV1 is a pseudogene segment. This CDR3 contains 17 residues. The CDR3 DNA sequence: TGCACCAGCAGCCACCCCGAGCGGGGGAAAAATCAAGAGACCCAGTACTTC. Translating it yields CTSSHPERGKNQETQYF.

This clonotype was recorded at least ten times. The chain recombines TRBV5-6 with TRBJ2-1; 9 positions match TRBD2. The CDR3 is 14 residues long. V shed 2 bases, J shed 8 bases, and the junction held 5 bases outside the gene matches. Looked up from germline, CDR1 is SGHDT and CDR2 is YYEEEE. CDR3 DNA: TGTGCCAGCAGCTTAGTAGCGGGGGTACATGAGCAGTTCTTC. Protein product: CASSLVAGVHEQFF. Full variable domain (rest looked up from reference TRBV5-6 and TRBJ2-1): DAGVTQSPTHLIKTRGQQVTLRCSPKSGHDTVSWYQQALGQGPQFIFQYYEEEERQRGNFPDRFSGHQFPNYSSELNVNALLLGDSALYLCASSLVAGVHEQFFGPGTRLTVL.

This chain connects TRBV20-1 to TRBJ2-3; 10 bases agree with TRBD2. The CDR3 runs to 17 residues. Germline assignment: CDR1 DFQATT and CDR2 SNEGSKA (reference sequence). V lost 6 bases, J lost 0 bases, and 12 bases stayed unmatched. For the CDR3, the DNA is TGCAGTGCGGGGGTCCTAGCGGGGGCCTCTAGCACAGATACGCAGTATTTT. This translates into CSAGVLAGASSTDTQYF.

V is TRBV20-1 and J is TRBJ2-3; 11 bases agree with TRBD2. CDR3 length equals 18 residues. Per the germline V gene, CDR1 is DFQATT and CDR2 is SNEGSKA (reference sequence). The V and J ends lost 1 base and 1 base, in that order; junction bases with no gene match: 10. The CDR3 DNA reads TGCAGTGCTAGAGGGCCCGGTGAACTAGCGGGGGGCACAGATACGCAGTATTTT. Amino acid sequence: CSARGPGELAGGTDTQYF.